One and the same sample provided the 32 T cell receptor beta chains below, sequenced in a study of cytomegalovirus exposure and HLA in healthy donors. The PCR had 60 Vbeta and 13 Jbeta primers. Data came from immunoSEQ multiplex PCR; TCRdb stores just in-frame clones and leaves some out. The data show 110,000 or so clones, approximately 82% seen once. Specimen: PBMCs. Receptors originate from a man aged 35 to 55 in good health and CMV-seropositive.

The sample holds one count of this clone. The rearrangement joins TRBV6-5 to TRBJ1-2; D remains ambiguous. Looked up from germline, CDR1 is MNHEY and CDR2 is SVGAGI. CDR3 size: 12 residues. Between the trimmed V and J ends, which lost 8 bases and 3 bases, there was a span of 10 bases. The DNA for the CDR3 is TGTGCCAGCCGACGAGGCGACTATGGCTACACCTTC. Amino acids: CASRRGDYGYTF.

The genes are TRBV7-2 and TRBJ2-5; possible D gene TRBD2, 5 bases. Gene TRBJ2-7 matches the end of the DNA better, so the J call may be wrong. CDR3 size: 14 residues. Germline CDR1 is SGHTA and CDR2 is FQGNSA. The CDR3 spells CASSLDGLADEQYF. CDR3 in DNA: TGTGCCAGCAGCTTAGACGGACTCGCCGACGAGCAGTACTTC.

V usage is TRBV7-2 and J usage is TRBJ2-7, with 8 bases fitting TRBD1. This CDR3 has 14 residues. J lost 0 bases, V lost 6 bases, and 4 bases had no gene match. From germline, CDR1 is SGHTA and CDR2 FQGNSA. The CDR3 reads CASSLTGGSYEQYF. As DNA, the CDR3 is TGTGCCAGCAGTCTTACAGGGGGCTCCTACGAGCAGTACTTC.

V gene TRBV25-1 combines with J gene TRBJ2-5, with D possibly being TRBD2 (6 bases). Trimming took 4 bases from V and 2 from J, leaving 11 bases between them. This CDR3 is 14 amino acids long. In germline, CDR1 is MGHDK, CDR2 SYGVNS. Here the CDR3 DNA reads TGTGCCAGCAGTGTTGCGGGGAAACAAGAGACCCAGTACTTC. The encoded protein is CASSVAGKQETQYF.

In its sample, this clone was seen a few times. The V call is TRBV28, the J call TRBJ2-7; tentative D call: TRBD1 (6 bases). V was shortened by 6 bases and J by 0 bases, with 15 bases between the two germline ends. Looked up from germline, CDR1 is MDHEN and CDR2 is SYDVKM. The CDR3 runs to 15 residues. The CDR3 DNA is TGTGCCAGCAGCCCCTCGGCACAGGGCTCCTACGAGCAGTACTTC. Translated: CASSPSAQGSYEQYF.

The chain couples TRBV7-6 to TRBJ2-7; D call uncertain. This CDR3 is built from 13 residues. CDR1 is SGHVS, CDR2 FNYEAQ, per germline. The V gene lost 1 base and the J gene lost 3 bases, with 7 bases spanning the gap. CDR3 sequence: CASSLGSDYEQYF. In DNA form, the CDR3 reads TGTGCCAGCAGCTTAGGCAGCGACTACGAGCAGTACTTC.

The V gene is TRBV6-5, the J gene TRBJ2-7; TRBD2 matches 9 bases. Germline CDR1 is MNHEY and CDR2 is SVGAGI. J was trimmed by 2 bases and V by 6 bases; bases with no gene match: 8. The CDR3 spans 15 residues. The CDR3 protein is CASRGGAGGAYEQYF. The CDR3 DNA is TGTGCCAGCAGGGGTGGAGCGGGGGGTGCCTACGAGCAGTACTTC.

This chain connects TRBV30 to TRBJ1-2; TRBD1 is a possible D gene (6 bases). The CDR3 sequence is 13 residues long. Deletions cut 8 bases from V and 6 bases from J, with 19 bases between. The germline CDR1 and CDR2 sequences are GTSNPN and SVGIG (reference sequence). The DNA for the CDR3 is TGTGCCGGATCATTTACAGGGACGGATGGCTACACCTTC. It specifies CAGSFTGTDGYTF. Full variable domain (rest looked up from reference TRBV30 and TRBJ1-2): SQTIHQWPATLVQPVGSPLSLECTVEGTSNPNLYWYRQAAGRGLQLLFYSVGIGQISSEVPQNLSASRPQDRQFILSSKKLLLSDSGFYLCAGSFTGTDGYTFGSGTRLTVV.

V and J are TRBV6-1 and TRBJ2-1; TRBD2 matches 11 bases. Germline V gene sequence: CDR1 MNHNS, CDR2 SASEGT. The CDR3 runs 17 residues. V dropped 4 bases and J dropped 0; count of bases not matched to a gene: 5. The CDR3 loop reads CASSALAGVSSYNEQFF. DNA of the CDR3: TGTGCCAGCAGTGCACTAGCGGGGGTGAGCTCCTACAATGAGCAGTTCTTC.

The rearrangement uses TRBV2 and TRBJ2-2; 7 bases line up with TRBD2. This CDR3 region has 12 residues. From germline, CDR1 is SNHLY and CDR2 FYNNEI. Trimming removed 8 bases from V and 6 bases from J; junction bases left unmatched: 3. This CDR3 reads CASGREPGELFF. CDR3 in DNA: TGTGCCAGCGGGCGGGAGCCCGGGGAGCTGTTTTTT. Combining the CDR3 with reference TRBV2 and TRBJ2-2 gives the whole variable domain EPEVTQTPSHQVTQMGQEVILRCVPISNHLYFYWYRQILGQKVEFLVSFYNNEISEKSEIFDDQFSVERPDGSNFTLKIRSTKLEDSAMYFCASGREPGELFFGEGSRLTVL.

The V and J genes are TRBV4-1 and TRBJ2-7, with 7 bases matching TRBD1. The germline V gene encodes CDR1 MGHRA and CDR2 YSYEKL. The V gene end was trimmed by 4 bases and the J gene end by 2 bases; junction bases not matched to a gene: 8. The CDR3 consists of 15 residues. CDR3: CASSRAIQGTYEQYF. The CDR3 bases are TGCGCCAGCAGCCGCGCCATACAGGGGACCTACGAGCAGTACTTC.

DNA for the CDR3: TGTGCCAGCAGCCCGGCGGGGGGGATGAGCAATCAGCCCCAGCATTTT. The encoded protein is CASSPAGGMSNQPQHF. The chain has TRBV7-2 and TRBJ1-5, with D maybe TRBD1 (5 bases). Per the germline V gene, CDR1 is SGHTA and CDR2 is FQGNSA. The CDR3 contains 16 residues. Deletions cut 5 bases from V and 1 base from J, with 15 bases between.

The chain links TRBV6-1 to TRBJ2-5; 10 bases line up with TRBD2. CDR1 and CDR2 from the germline V gene are MNHNS and SASEGT. After removal of 5 bases from V and 5 bases from J, the junction contained 11 bases not matched to a gene. This CDR3 comprises 16 residues. CDR3 sequence: CASSKERGGFRETQYF. CDR3 nucleotide sequence: TGTGCCAGCAGTAAAGAGCGGGGGGGCTTTAGGGAGACCCAGTACTTC.

The chain couples TRBV9 to TRBJ1-2, with a possible D match to TRBD1 (5 bases). V shed 7 bases and J shed 3 bases, with 16 bases lying between them. Germline V gives CDR1 SGDLS, CDR2 YYNGEE. This CDR3 is built from 14 residues. This CDR3 reads CASAKGQGDYGYTF. The CDR3 DNA reads as TGTGCCAGCGCCAAGGGGCAGGGTGACTATGGCTACACCTTC.

A single count supports this clone. The rearrangement joins TRBV6-5 to TRBJ1-2, with D possibly being TRBD1 (5 bases). V was pared by 3 bases and J by 8 bases, with 13 bases between. The germline gives CDR1 MNHEY, CDR2 SVGAGI. The CDR3 sequence is 13 residues long. In DNA, the CDR3 is TGTGCCAGCAGTTATTCCTACAGGACAGGCTACACCTTC. Translation: CASSYSYRTGYTF.

The V and J genes are TRBV5-1 and TRBJ1-1; the match to TRBD1 covers 10 bases. CDR3 length: 16 residues. The trim removed 4 bases at V and 0 bases at J, leaving 6 bases unmatched. Germline V gene sequence: CDR1 SGHRS, CDR2 YFSETQ. CDR3 residues: CASSDRGPRMNTEAFF. The CDR3 region has the DNA TGCGCCAGCAGCGACAGGGGGCCACGAATGAACACTGAAGCTTTCTTT.

This clone was seen more than once but under ten times. This is likely an artifact of a read error, given a far larger clone one base away. CDR3 sequence reads: CSSSQLYFSSRRNTIYF. The CDR3 bases are TGTTCCAGCAGCCAACTATACTTCTCCTCCCGGAGAAACACCATATATTTT. J is TRBJ1-3 and V is TRBV7-3; D not resolved. The length of the CDR3 is 17 residues. Germline values: CDR1 SGHTA, CDR2 FQGTGA.

This chain links TRBV11-2 with TRBJ2-4, with 11 bases aligning to TRBD2. Germline CDR1 SGHAT, CDR2 FQNNGV. The ends lost 2 bases at V and 1 base at J; junction bases unmatched: 10. The CDR3 runs to 19 residues. CDR3 in DNA: TGTGCCAGCAGCTTAATTGGGCTAGCGGGAGGTGTGGCCAAAAACATTCAGTACTTC. This sequence encodes CASSLIGLAGGVAKNIQYF.

The V gene is TRBV2, the J gene TRBJ2-1; TRBD1 matches 8 bases. CDR3 length equals 14 residues. Germline V CDR1 and CDR2: SNHLY, FYNNEI. The trim removed 4 bases at V and 4 bases at J, leaving 3 bases unmatched. As DNA, the CDR3 is TGTGCCAGCAGTGCCAGGGGGCCGTACAATGAGCAGTTCTTC. Translation gives CASSARGPYNEQFF. Full variable domain (rest looked up from reference TRBV2 and TRBJ2-1): EPEVTQTPSHQVTQMGQEVILRCVPISNHLYFYWYRQILGQKVEFLVSFYNNEISEKSEIFDDQFSVERPDGSNFTLKIRSTKLEDSAMYFCASSARGPYNEQFFGPGTRLTVL.

The chain has TRBV5-4 and TRBJ1-2; D is ambiguous. The V gene's germline CDR1 is SGHNT and CDR2 YYREEE (reference sequence). This CDR3 is built from 13 residues. V shed 0 bases and J shed 4 bases, with 7 bases lying between them. CDR3 DNA sequence: TGTGCCAGCAGCTTGGGGGCACCCTATGGCTACACCTTC. Its translation is CASSLGAPYGYTF.

V gene TRBV7-8 combines with J gene TRBJ1-1, with D uncertain. CDR3 length: 14 amino acids. Germline CDR1 SGHVS, CDR2 FQNEAQ. V lost 7 bases, J lost 3 bases, and 15 bases lay in between. DNA of the CDR3: TGTGCCAGCACGACCGGGTATACGTACACTGAAGCTTTCTTT. Its translation: CASTTGYTYTEAFF.

This clone was counted only a few times. This chain's CDR3 is CASSQDPAGGQETQYF. As DNA, the CDR3 is TGCGCCAGCAGCCAAGATCCAGCGGGGGGCCAAGAGACCCAGTACTTC. The chain couples TRBV4-1 to TRBJ2-5; 9 positions agree with TRBD2. Germline V lookup: CDR1 MGHRA, CDR2 YSYEKL. The V segment lost 0 bases and the J segment 1 base; nucleotides outside the gene matches: 3. The CDR3 is made up of 16 amino acids.

This chain links TRBV4-3 with TRBJ1-1; D is unresolved. V was trimmed by 1 base and J by 4 bases, leaving 4 bases between them. This CDR3 is built from 12 residues. Germline CDR1 reads LGHNA; CDR2 reads YSLEER. CDR3 region: CASSQGATEAFF. For the CDR3, the DNA is TGCGCCAGCAGCCAAGGAGCCACTGAAGCTTTCTTT.

The chain links TRBV7-9 to TRBJ2-3, with D possibly being TRBD2 (6 bases). Germline lookup yields CDR1 SEHNR and CDR2 FQNEAQ (reference sequence). The ends were cut back, 5 bases at V and 1 base at J, with 16 bases in the middle. CDR3 length equals 16 residues. The CDR3 region is CASSPWGGAGTDTQYF. The CDR3 DNA is TGTGCCAGCAGCCCGTGGGGCGGGGCCGGCACAGATACGCAGTATTTT.

This sequence joins TRBV28 and TRBJ1-4; 11 bases are a match to TRBD1. CDR3 length: 17 residues. Germline V CDR1 and CDR2: MDHEN, SYDVKM. V lost 3 bases, J lost 0 bases, and 3 bases stayed unmatched. This CDR3 is CASSFGTGGATNEKLFF. The CDR3 DNA reads TGTGCCAGCAGTTTTGGGACAGGGGGTGCAACTAATGAAAAACTGTTTTTT.

The rearrangement joins TRBV7-8 to TRBJ1-3; 10 positions match TRBD1. Germline V gives CDR1 SGHVS, CDR2 FQNEAQ. V was clipped by 5 bases and J by 0 bases; unmatched bases: 7. CDR3 length: 17 amino acids. The CDR3 region is CASSGWTGGFSGNTIYF. The CDR3 DNA follows: TGTGCCAGCAGCGGATGGACAGGGGGTTTCTCTGGAAACACCATATATTTT.

V gene TRBV5-6 combines with J gene TRBJ2-2; TRBD2 agrees at 7 bases. Germline-derived CDR1 and CDR2 are SGHDT and YYEEEE. The CDR3 is 17 amino acids. The V and J ends lost 2 bases and 5 bases, in that order; junction bases with no gene match: 12. This CDR3 reads CASSLPRGRAGTGELFF. The CDR3 region has the DNA TGTGCCAGCAGCTTACCCAGAGGGAGGGCCGGGACCGGGGAGCTGTTTTTT.

This chain connects TRBV30 to TRBJ1-5, with TRBD1 matching over 7 bases. J lost 6 bases, V lost 3 bases, and 2 bases had no gene match. The CDR3 is 12 residues long. CDR1 and CDR2 (germline): GTSNPN, SVGIG (reference sequence). Written as DNA, the CDR3 is TGTGCCTGGAGGACAGGGCTTCAGCCCCAGCATTTT. Protein: CAWRTGLQPQHF.

The chain recombines TRBV11-3 with TRBJ2-1; 8 bases are shared with TRBD2. CDR1 is SGHNT and CDR2 is YENEEA in the germline V gene. The CDR3 covers 15 residues. After removal of 9 bases from V and 0 bases from J, the junction contained 7 bases not matched to a gene. The CDR3 nucleotides read TGTGCCAGTGCACTGGCGGGAGGCTCCTACAATGAGCAGTTCTTC. This codes for CASALAGGSYNEQFF.

The chain joins TRBV4-2 to TRBJ2-2; a possible D gene is TRBD1 (6 bases). From germline, CDR1 is LGHNA and CDR2 YNFKEQ. The V end lost 5 bases, the J end lost 1 base, and 14 bases lay between the germline ends. The CDR3 extends over 16 amino acids. CDR3 sequence reads: CASSSSGTLNTGELFF. In nucleotides, the CDR3 is TGTGCCAGCAGCTCCTCCGGGACATTGAACACCGGGGAGCTGTTTTTT.

The gene calls are TRBV7-9 and TRBJ2-5; D not resolved. V lost 1 base, J lost 4 bases, and 10 bases lay in between. Germline CDR1 is SEHNR and CDR2 is FQNEAQ (reference sequence). This CDR3 spans 14 amino acids. The CDR3 protein is CASSLGVGGETQYF. In nucleotides, the CDR3 is TGTGCCAGCAGCTTAGGTGTCGGCGGAGAGACCCAGTACTTC.

The rearrangement links TRBV21-1 to TRBJ2-3; the table's D call TRBD1 went unverified against the DNA. TRBV21-1 has pseudogene status. The CDR3 has 16 residues. This chain's CDR3 is CASSKVGADGTDTQYF. The CDR3 DNA reads as TGTGCCAGCAGCAAAGTGGGCGCAGACGGCACAGATACGCAGTATTTT.